This T cell receptor (beta chain) was retrieved from a study of blood T cell repertoires in COVID-19. Per the original methods: From reference gene primer amplification, estimates of nucleated cell counts were derived. Using immunoSEQ multiplex PCR, the repertoire was profiled, and TCRdb retains in-frame clones only, with some absent. The D gene and trimming were derived from the DNA, and the V and J assignments and clone size from that table. The table includes 150,000 to 200,000 clones, around 80% detected once. Germline CDR1 reads SNHLY; CDR2 reads FYNNEI. Trimming removed 4 bases from V and 1 base from J, with 10 bases in between. This CDR3 contains 14 residues.

The clonotype originates from a man aged 70-80 years with active or convalescent COVID-19. Sequenced input: peripheral blood. The chain uses TRBV2 and TRBJ1-1; D might be TRBD1 (5 bases). CDR3 amino acids: CASSVGEGNTEAFF. The CDR3 DNA follows: TGTGCCAGCAGTGTAGGGGAAGGGAACACTGAAGCTTTCTTT.